The 5 T cell receptor beta chains presented below share a single source sample, sequenced in a study of beta chain features in type 1 diabetes. The sequenced template was cDNA made from the entire isolated RNA. The assay was immunoSEQ multiplex PCR, and TCRdb's table has in-frame clones only and misses some. This sample yields around 190,000 clones, of which around an eighth are seen a single time; approximately 0.62% belongs to the top ten. Sequenced input: central memory CD4+ T cells from blood. Receptor source: a woman aged 18 to 35 in good health.

The chain has TRBV5-4 and TRBJ2-1; 7 nucleotides align to TRBD1. CDR1 is SGHNT and CDR2 is YYREEE in the germline V gene (reference sequence). The CDR3 runs 16 residues. V lost 3 bases and J lost 8; bases outside the gene matches: 14. The CDR3 DNA is TGTGCCAGCAGCTCGATTGACAGGGAACACGGTGATGAGCAGTTCTTC. It encodes CASSSIDREHGDEQFF.

At least ten counts were recorded for this clone. Germline and junction disagree at one end, which may indicate a read error. This chain connects TRBV29-1 to TRBJ2-7, with 7 nucleotides matching TRBD1. This CDR3 region has 13 residues. Looked up from germline, CDR1 is SQVTM and CDR2 is ANQGSEA. CDR3 nucleotide sequence: TGCAGCGTACAAAGGACAGGCTCCAACGAGCAGTACTTC. Protein: CSVQRTGSNEQYF.

This chain joins TRBV30 and TRBJ2-1, with 10 bases identical to TRBD2. V lost 4 bases and J lost 7; bases outside the gene matches: 7. Germline V lookup: CDR1 GTSNPN, CDR2 SVGIG (reference sequence). The CDR3 has 14 residues. The CDR3 DNA reads as TGTGCCTGGAAAAAGCGGGAGGGCAGGAATGAGCAGTTCTTC. Translation: CAWKKREGRNEQFF.

This clone was detected a few times. V gene TRBV7-2 combines with J gene TRBJ2-1; perhaps TRBD2 as D (6 bases). From germline, CDR1 is SGHTA and CDR2 FQGNSA. This CDR3 has 16 amino acids. Between the trimmed V and J ends, which lost 5 bases and 6 bases, there was a span of 20 bases. Written as DNA, the CDR3 is TGTGCCAGCAGCCCAGATGGAACTAGCCTTTTCAATGAGCAGTTCTTC. This translates into CASSPDGTSLFNEQFF. Variable domain in full (rest from reference TRBV7-2 and TRBJ2-1): GAGVSQSPSNKVTEKGKDVELRCDPISGHTALYWYRQSLGQGLEFLIYFQGNSAPDKSGLPSDRFSAERTGGSVSTLTIQRTQQEDSAVYLCASSPDGTSLFNEQFFGPGTRLTVL.

With respect to this clone: Mismatch with germline at one junction end may stem from a read error. This rearrangement joins TRBV7-9 to TRBJ2-1, with TRBD1 matching 9 bases. The CDR3 is made up of 15 amino acids. Germline V CDR1 and CDR2: SEHNR, FQNEAQ (reference sequence). CDR3 sequence reads: CASTLTGQGYNEQFF. CDR3 coding DNA: TGTGCCAGCACCTTAACGGGACAGGGCTACAATGAGCAGTTCTTC.